This T cell receptor beta chain came from a study of cytomegalovirus exposure and HLA in healthy donors. Study overall: According to later analysis, the same platform produced the 100 to 150 validation and over 600 first-cohort repertoires. Study-wide results and limits: Investigators reported approximately 170 TCR beta chains as tied to cytomegalovirus. Most TCR sequences were seen very rarely across donors, but some public TCRs occurred in many.

Germline values: CDR1 LNHNV, CDR2 YYDKDF (reference sequence). The CDR3 is 13 amino acids. V was trimmed by 4 bases and J by 3 bases, leaving 10 bases between them. Clones were sequenced by immunoSEQ multiplex PCR, and TCRdb holds only the in-frame ones, with some missing. The sample records roughly 130,000 clones, 86% being singletons. It was the roughly 120-subject validation cohort, separate from the roughly 700-subject first cohort, to which the donors belonged. This clone was detected a few times. Its antigen is not known. The receptor's source is a young man in good health and CMV-seronegative. Specimen: PBMCs. The chain carries TRBV15 and TRBJ2-7; D gene unclear. CDR3 sequence: CATSTHLSYEQYF. DNA for the CDR3: TGTGCCACCAGCACTCACTTGAGCTACGAGCAGTACTTC.